In its sample, the clone carrying this TCR beta chain was seen many times. What it binds is unknown. Ophthalmopathy donors' eye disease showed moderate-to-severe activity, CAS of at least 3, NOSPECS of at least 4 and duration under 3 months. Each diagnosis was determined on the basis of clinical symptoms, serum thyroxine, TRAb, thyroid ultrasound and orbital computed tomography. The authors amplified TCR beta CDR3 regions from RNA transcripts. The first round was an RT-PCR with HTBI primers, and the second round was a multiplex PCR. From the multiplex PCR reads, TCRdb called clonotypes with MiXCR, one entry per CDR3 protein. Here the sample spans 150,000 to 200,000 distinct CDR3 sequences, more than 30% being singletons. This sample is drawn from a study of Graves' ophthalmopathy and Graves' hyperthyroidism. Background on the study: Peripheral blood was collected at initial diagnosis, before any treatment.

Study-wide results and caveats: For predicting ophthalmopathy progression, the model had roughly 64% sensitivity and approximately 77% specificity.

Germline V gene lookup returns CDR1 ENHRY and CDR2 SYGVKD. Trimming left V 4 bases short and J 1 base short, with 5 bases between. This CDR3 contains 12 residues. The sequencing input was peripheral blood. The sequence was obtained from a woman aged 40 to 49 with Graves' ophthalmopathy. The chain uses TRBV10-3 and TRBJ2-7; no reliable D call. The CDR3 protein is CAISGGSYEQYF. CDR3 nucleotide sequence: TGTGCCATCAGTGGCGGATCCTACGAGCAGTACTTC.